Sequencing of this T cell receptor (beta chain) was carried out in a study of CD8 T cells in Susac syndrome (dated by TCRdb to between 2019 and 2020). With regard to the full study: Of the Susac syndrome patients who were sequenced, more than five had clinically active disease and eight were in clinical remission. At blood withdrawal, Susac syndrome patients were therapy-naive, treated with corticosteroids (with IVIg additionally given to some), or treated with IVIg alone. The study used repertoire sequencing to test whether antigen drove CD8+ T cell activation and differentiation in Susac syndrome. Broader findings and caveats from the paper: No clonal expansion was detected in the CD4+ T cell repertoire of Susac syndrome patients. The number of individuals in the TCR sequencing and HLA analysis was recognized as being relatively small.

On this clonotype itself: Its specific antigen is unknown. No qualities accompany the bases; no much larger clone lies one base away.

High-throughput TCR beta sequencing profiled peripheral blood CD8+ and CD4+ T cells from healthy donors, Susac syndrome patients and multiple sclerosis patients. Susac syndrome patients met recently defined diagnostic criteria for definite or probable disease. Bulk CD8+ and CD4+ T cells were purified magnetically by negative isolation, whereas CD8+ TEMRA cells were enriched by FACS. Blood was drawn into EDTA tubes, processed within 24 hours, and PBMCs were isolated by density gradient centrifugation. PBMCs intended for TCR sequencing were cryopreserved in liquid nitrogen and were subsequently thawed in a 37 degrees C water bath. The sorted or isolated CD4+, CD8+ and CD8+ TEMRA cells had a purity of 90% or higher. RNA was extracted using the RNeasy kit, and roughly 0.5 to 1 ug of the RNA was reverse transcribed with random hexamers. TCR beta CDR3 regions were amplified with the immunoSEQ multiplex PCR assay covering 54 Vbeta and 13 Jbeta segments. PCR amplification bias was corrected using a synthetic template baseline for primer optimization and computational correction. Processing in the source paper ran as follows. Reads were annotated to V, D and J genes per IMGT and analyzed with immunoSEQ Analyzer, keeping only productive sequences. To calculate clonality, Shannon entropy was normalized by log2 of the number of productive unique sequences and then subtracted from one. For each patient and control, public and private clones were evaluated within the 100 most prevalent clones. A clone was defined as Susac-specific if it was absent from the healthy and MS cohorts, from roughly 990 published viral clones and from other ImmuneACCESS disease sequences. Starting from the raw public reads, TCRdb applied fastp trimming at Q25, assembled clones with MiXCR and retained in-frame beta chains. Rows matching on CDR3 protein sequence are summarized as one entry with the most common DNA and genes. TCRdb, rather than the study authors, made the V and J calls. The sample table records about 180,000 distinct CDR3 sequences; roughly 95% of these occur just once. The biggest ten clones account for about 0.12% of the sample.

Cut back by 1 base and 6 bases, the V and J ends lie 19 bases apart. For CDR1 and CDR2, the germline V gene lists LGHNA and YSLEER. The CDR3 covers 16 residues, taking in both the cysteine and the valine. Here the CDR3 DNA is all that survives: 48 bases in frame from base 1. The TCR sequence derives from a human donor with Susac syndrome. The sample taken for sequencing was CD4+ T cells from PBMCs. The chain is encoded by TRBV4-3 joined to TRBJ2-7; the D segment could be TRBD1, given 6 matching bases. The CDR3 reads as follows: CASSQAPSQGLFEQYV. The DNA reads TGCGCCAGCAGCCAAGCACCCTCACAGGGTTTATTCGAGCAGTACGTC.